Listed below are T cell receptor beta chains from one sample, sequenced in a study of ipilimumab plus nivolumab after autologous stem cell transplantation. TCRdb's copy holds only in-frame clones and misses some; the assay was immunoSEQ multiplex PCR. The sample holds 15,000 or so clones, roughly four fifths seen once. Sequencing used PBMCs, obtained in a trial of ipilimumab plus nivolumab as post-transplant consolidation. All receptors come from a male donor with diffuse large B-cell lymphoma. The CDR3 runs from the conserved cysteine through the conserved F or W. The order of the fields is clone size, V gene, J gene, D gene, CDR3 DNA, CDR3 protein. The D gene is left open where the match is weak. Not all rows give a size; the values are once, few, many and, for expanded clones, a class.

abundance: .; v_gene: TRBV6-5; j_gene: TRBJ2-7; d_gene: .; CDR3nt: TGTGCCACCCGGGGTTGGGACAACTACGAGCAGTACTTC; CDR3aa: CATRGWDNYEQYF
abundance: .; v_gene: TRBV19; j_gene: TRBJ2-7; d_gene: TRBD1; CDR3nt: TGTGCCAGTAGTTTCCTCTGGGGACAGGGTCTCGACGAGCAGTACTTC; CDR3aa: CASSFLWGQGLDEQYF
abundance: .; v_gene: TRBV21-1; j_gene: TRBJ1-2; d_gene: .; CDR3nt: TGTGCCAGCAGCAAAGGGTGGGGGTATCAGGGGGCCTATGGCTACACCTTC; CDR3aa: CASSKGWGYQGAYGYTF
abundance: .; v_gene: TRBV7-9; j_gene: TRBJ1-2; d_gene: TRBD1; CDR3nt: TGTGCCAGCAGTTCGGACGGTCAGGGGGTCTTATATGGCTACACCTTC; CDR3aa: CASSSDGQGVLYGYTF
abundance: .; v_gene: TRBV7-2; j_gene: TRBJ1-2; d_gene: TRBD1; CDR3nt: TGTGCCAGCAGCTCCGACAGGGGAAAATCTGGCTACACCTTC; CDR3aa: CASSSDRGKSGYTF
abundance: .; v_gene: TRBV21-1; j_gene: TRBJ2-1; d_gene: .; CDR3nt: TGTGCCAGCAGCAAACCCCCCCCCGACAATGAGCAGTTCTTC; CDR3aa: CASSKPPPDNEQFF
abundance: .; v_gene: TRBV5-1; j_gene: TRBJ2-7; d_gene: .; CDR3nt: TGCGCCAGCAGCTTGGACTTGAAAGTGGAGCAGTACTTC; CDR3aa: CASSLDLKVEQYF
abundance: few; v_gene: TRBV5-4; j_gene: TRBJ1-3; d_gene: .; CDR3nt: TGTGCCAGCAGCTTGGGCGGAAACACCATATATTTT; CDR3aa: CASSLGGNTIYF
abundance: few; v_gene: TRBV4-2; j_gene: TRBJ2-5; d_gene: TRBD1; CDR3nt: TGTGCCAGCAGCCCCACCGTGCGGACAGGGGGAGAGACCCAGTACTTC; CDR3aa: CASSPTVRTGGETQYF
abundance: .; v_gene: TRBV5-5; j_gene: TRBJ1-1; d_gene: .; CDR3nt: TGTGCCAGCAGCTTGGAAAACAGAAGGGGACCTAGTGAAGCTTTCTTT; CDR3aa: CASSLENRRGPSEAFF
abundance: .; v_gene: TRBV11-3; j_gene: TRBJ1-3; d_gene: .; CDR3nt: TGTGCCAGCAGCATACATCTCTGGGGCAGACCGTTCTCTGGAAACACCATATATTTT; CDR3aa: CASSIHLWGRPFSGNTIYF
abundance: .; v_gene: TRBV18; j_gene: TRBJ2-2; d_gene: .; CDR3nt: TGTGCCAGCTCTCTACTGGGGGGCCGGAACACCGGGGAGCTGTTTTTT; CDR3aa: CASSLLGGRNTGELFF
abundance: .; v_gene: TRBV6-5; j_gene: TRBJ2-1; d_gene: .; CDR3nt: TGTGCCAGCAGGGGGGGAGAGGGTGAGCAGTTCTTC; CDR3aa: CASRGGEGEQFF
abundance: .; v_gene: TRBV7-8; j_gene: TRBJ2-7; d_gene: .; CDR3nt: TGTGCCAGCAGCTTAGGGGAAATAAGGGCCCTATCCTACGAGCAGTACTTC; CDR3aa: CASSLGEIRALSYEQYF
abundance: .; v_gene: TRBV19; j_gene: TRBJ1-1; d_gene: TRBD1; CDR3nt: TGCGCAGTACAGGGACAGGGGGTCGCTGAAGCTTTCTTT; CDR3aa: CAVQGQGVAEAFF
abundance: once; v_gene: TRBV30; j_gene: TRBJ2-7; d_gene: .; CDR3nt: TGTGCCTGGAAATTCTACAACGAGCAGTACTTC; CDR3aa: CAWKFYNEQYF
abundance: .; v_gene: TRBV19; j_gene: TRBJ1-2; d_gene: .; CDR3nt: TGTGCCAGTAGTATGCCCCAAAGGGACTATGGCTACACCTTC; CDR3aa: CASSMPQRDYGYTF
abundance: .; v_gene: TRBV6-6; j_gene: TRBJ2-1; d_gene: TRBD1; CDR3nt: TGTGCCAGCAGGCGACAGGGCGGCGAGCAGTTCTTC; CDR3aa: CASRRQGGEQFF
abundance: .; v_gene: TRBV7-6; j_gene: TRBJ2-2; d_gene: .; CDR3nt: TGTGCCAGCACCCCGGGAAAGGGCACCGGGGAGCTGTTTTTT; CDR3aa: CASTPGKGTGELFF
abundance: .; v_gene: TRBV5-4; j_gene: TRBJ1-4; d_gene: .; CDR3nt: TGTGCCAGCAGCCTTACAAGCGCAACTAATGAAAAACTGTTTTTT; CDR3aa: CASSLTSATNEKLFF
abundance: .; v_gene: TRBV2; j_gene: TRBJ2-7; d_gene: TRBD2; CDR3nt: TGTGCCAGCACGGGCGGGGGAAACAGAAAAACCTACGAGCAGTACTTC; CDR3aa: CASTGGGNRKTYEQYF
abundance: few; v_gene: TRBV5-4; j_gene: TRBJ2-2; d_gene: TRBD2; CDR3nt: TGTGCCAGCAGCTCGATAGCGGGTATAGGCGGGGAGCTGTTTTTT; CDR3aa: CASSSIAGIGGELFF
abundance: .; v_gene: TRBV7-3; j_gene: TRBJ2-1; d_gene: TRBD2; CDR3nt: TGTGCCAGCAGCTTAGGGATAGCGGGGTACAATGAGCAGTTCTTC; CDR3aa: CASSLGIAGYNEQFF
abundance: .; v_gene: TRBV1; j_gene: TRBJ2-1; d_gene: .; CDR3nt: TGCACCAGCAGCCGACGCAACTCCTACAATGAGCAGTTCTTC; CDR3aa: CTSSRRNSYNEQFF
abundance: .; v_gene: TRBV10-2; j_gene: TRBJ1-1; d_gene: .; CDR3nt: TGCGCCAGCAGTGAAAGGGGGAAGTGGCGTTCTGAAGCTTTCTTT; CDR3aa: CASSERGKWRSEAFF
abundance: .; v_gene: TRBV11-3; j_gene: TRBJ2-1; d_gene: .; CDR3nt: TGTGCCAGCAGCCCCCCCCAGAAAAATGAGCAGTTCTTC; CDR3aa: CASSPPQKNEQFF
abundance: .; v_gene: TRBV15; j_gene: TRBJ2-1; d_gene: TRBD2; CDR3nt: TGTGCCACCAGCAGAGATATGGCGGGAGGGATCTACAATGAGCAGTTCTTC; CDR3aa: CATSRDMAGGIYNEQFF
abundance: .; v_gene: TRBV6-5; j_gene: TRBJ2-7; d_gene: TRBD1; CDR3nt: TGTGCCAGCAGTTACTCCGGACAGGGAACCTACGAGCAGTACTTC; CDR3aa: CASSYSGQGTYEQYF
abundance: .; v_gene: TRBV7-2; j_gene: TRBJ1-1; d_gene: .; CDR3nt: TGTGCCAGCAGCGGAAGGATGTACACTGAAGCTTTCTTT; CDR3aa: CASSGRMYTEAFF
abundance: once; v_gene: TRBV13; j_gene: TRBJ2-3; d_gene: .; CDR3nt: TGTGCCAGCAGCTTAGGCCTTCTTGGTTGGACAGATACGCAGTATTTT; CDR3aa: CASSLGLLGWTDTQYF
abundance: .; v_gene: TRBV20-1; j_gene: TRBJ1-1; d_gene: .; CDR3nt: TGCAGTGCCCGACGGAGGCTTGAAGCTTTCTTT; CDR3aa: CSARRRLEAFF
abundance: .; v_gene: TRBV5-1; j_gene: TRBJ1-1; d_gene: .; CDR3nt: TGCGCCAGCAGCTTGAGGTCTTCGGCGGTGCTGAACACTGAAGCTTTCTTT; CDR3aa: CASSLRSSAVLNTEAFF
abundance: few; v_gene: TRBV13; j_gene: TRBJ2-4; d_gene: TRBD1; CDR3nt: TGTGCCAGCAGCTTATGGGACAGGGCTAGGGGTTTAGCCAAAAACATTCAGTACTTC; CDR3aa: CASSLWDRARGLAKNIQYF
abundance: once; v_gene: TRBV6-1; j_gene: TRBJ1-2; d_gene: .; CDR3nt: TGTGCCAGCAGCATTAACTATGGCTACACCTTC; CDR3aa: CASSINYGYTF
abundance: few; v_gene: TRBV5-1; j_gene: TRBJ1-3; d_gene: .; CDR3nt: TGCGCCAGCAGCTTGGCGTTCTCTGGAAACACCATATATTTT; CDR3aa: CASSLAFSGNTIYF
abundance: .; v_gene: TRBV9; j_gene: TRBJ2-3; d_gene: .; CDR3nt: TGTGCCAGCACGGATCGCACAGATACGCAGTATTTT; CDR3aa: CASTDRTDTQYF
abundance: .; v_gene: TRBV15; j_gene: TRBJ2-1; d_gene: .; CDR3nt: TGTGCCACCAGCAGAGTCCCACACAATGAGCAGTTCTTC; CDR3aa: CATSRVPHNEQFF
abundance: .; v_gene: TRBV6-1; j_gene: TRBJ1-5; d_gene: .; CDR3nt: TGTGCCAGCAGTCCAGGGAATCAGCCCCAGCATTTT; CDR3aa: CASSPGNQPQHF
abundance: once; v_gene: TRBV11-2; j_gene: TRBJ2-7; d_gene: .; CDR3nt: TGTGCCAGCAGCTTAGTTATGGGACTCAACTACGAGCAGTACTTC; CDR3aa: CASSLVMGLNYEQYF
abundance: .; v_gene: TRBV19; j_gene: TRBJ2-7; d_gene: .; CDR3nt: TGTGCCAGTAGTACGCCACAGGGGAGGGGGCAGTACTTC; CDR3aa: CASSTPQGRGQYF
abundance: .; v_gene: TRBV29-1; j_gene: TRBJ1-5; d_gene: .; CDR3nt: TGCAGCGTTGGGGGGGATCAGCCCCAGCATTTT; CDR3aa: CSVGGDQPQHF
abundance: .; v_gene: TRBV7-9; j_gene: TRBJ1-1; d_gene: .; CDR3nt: TGTGCCAGCAGCTTGTCGGAGAACACTGAAGCTTTCTTT; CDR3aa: CASSLSENTEAFF
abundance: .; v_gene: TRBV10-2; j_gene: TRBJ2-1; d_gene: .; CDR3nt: TGCGCCAGTGGGATGGGGGGTGAGCAGTTCTTC; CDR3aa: CASGMGGEQFF
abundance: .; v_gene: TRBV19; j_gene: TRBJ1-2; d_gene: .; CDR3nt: TGTGCCAGTACCCATAGGGGCGATGGCTACACCTTC; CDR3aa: CASTHRGDGYTF
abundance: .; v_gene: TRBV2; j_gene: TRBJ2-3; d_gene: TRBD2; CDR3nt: TGTGCCAGCAGGGAGGGACTAGGGGTGCCAGATACGCAGTATTTT; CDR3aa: CASREGLGVPDTQYF
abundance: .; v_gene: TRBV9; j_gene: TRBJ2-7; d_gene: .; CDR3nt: TGTGCCAGCAGCGCCGGAGGTCAAGGCGAGCAGTACTTC; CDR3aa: CASSAGGQGEQYF
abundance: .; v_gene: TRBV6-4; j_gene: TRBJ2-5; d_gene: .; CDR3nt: TGTGCCAGCAGGGGGCAAGAGACCCAGTACTTC; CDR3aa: CASRGQETQYF
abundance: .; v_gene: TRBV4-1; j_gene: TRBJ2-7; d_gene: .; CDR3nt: TGCGCCAGCAGCCAAGACAGGGGCCCTATTTACGAGCAGTACTTC; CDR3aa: CASSQDRGPIYEQYF
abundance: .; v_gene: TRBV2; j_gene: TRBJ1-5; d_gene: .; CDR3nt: TGTGCCAGCAGTGTGCGGGGACCAGCCCAGCATTTT; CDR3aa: CASSVRGPAQHF
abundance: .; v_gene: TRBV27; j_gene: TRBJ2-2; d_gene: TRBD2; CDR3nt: TGTGCCAGCAAACCGGGACTAGCGTTTCCCGGGGAGCTGTTTTTT; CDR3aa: CASKPGLAFPGELFF
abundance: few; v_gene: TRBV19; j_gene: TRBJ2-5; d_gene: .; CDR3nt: TGTGCCAGTAGTATACTAGAACAAGAGACCCAGTACTTC; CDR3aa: CASSILEQETQYF
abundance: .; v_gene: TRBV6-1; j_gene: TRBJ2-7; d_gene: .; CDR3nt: TGTGCCAGCAGTGAAGCAGGGAATCCGACCTACGAGCAGTACTTC; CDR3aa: CASSEAGNPTYEQYF
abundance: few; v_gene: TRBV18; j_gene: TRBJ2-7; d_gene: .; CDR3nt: TGTGCCAGCTCACCTAACTCCTACGAGCAGTACTTC; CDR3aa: CASSPNSYEQYF
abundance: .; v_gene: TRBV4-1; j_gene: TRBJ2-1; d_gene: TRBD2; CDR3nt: TGCGCCAGCAGCCAAGATCACCTAGCGGGAGGTCCCTCCTACAATGAGCAGTTCTTC; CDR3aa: CASSQDHLAGGPSYNEQFF
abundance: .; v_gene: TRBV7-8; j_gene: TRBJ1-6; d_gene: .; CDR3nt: TGTGCCAGCAGGCACGACAGATCCTCCTATAATTCACCCCTCCACTTT; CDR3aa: CASRHDRSSYNSPLHF